The 28 T cell receptor beta chains given below trace back to one sample, sequenced in a study of cytomegalovirus exposure and HLA in healthy donors. The PCR used 60 Vbeta and 13 Jbeta primers. TCRdb's copy holds only in-frame clones and misses some; the assay was immunoSEQ multiplex PCR. This sample has 200,000 or so clones, with less than 85% found just once. The sample was PBMCs. The receptors were gathered from a man between 18 and 35 years old in good health and CMV-seronegative.

The V gene is TRBV14, the J gene TRBJ2-5; 7 nucleotides line up with TRBD2. The CDR3 extends over 13 amino acids. V dropped 6 bases and J dropped 4; count of bases not matched to a gene: 5. Germline values: CDR1 SGHDN, CDR2 FVKESK. CDR3 in amino acids: CASRGTGGETQYF. In nucleotides, the CDR3 is TGTGCCAGCAGGGGGACGGGAGGAGAGACCCAGTACTTC.

This clone was detected a few times. This chain connects TRBV5-8 to TRBJ2-3; 15 positions agree with TRBD2. Germline CDR1 and CDR2: SGHTS and YDEGEE. Unmatched junction bases numbered 4, after V lost 0 bases and J lost 5 bases. The CDR3 runs 17 residues. The CDR3 sequence is CASSLAGTSGRIDTQYF. In DNA, the CDR3 is TGTGCCAGCAGCTTGGCCGGGACTAGCGGGAGGATAGATACGCAGTATTTT.

The J gene is TRBJ2-1, the V gene TRBV5-4; possible D gene TRBD2, 5 bases. This CDR3 contains 14 residues. The ends were cut back, 6 bases at V and 1 base at J, with 11 bases in the middle. Per the germline V gene, CDR1 is SGHNT and CDR2 is YYREEE (reference sequence). CDR3 region: CASNPGSSYNEQFF. CDR3 bases: TGTGCCAGCAACCCGGGGTCTTCCTACAATGAGCAGTTCTTC. Drawing the rest from reference TRBV5-4 and TRBJ2-1, the complete variable domain is ETGVTQSPTHLIKTRGQQVTLRCSSQSGHNTVSWYQQALGQGPQFIFQYYREEENGRGNFPPRFSGLQFPNYSSELNVNALELDDSALYLCASNPGSSYNEQFFGPGTRLTVL.

The J gene is TRBJ1-1, the V gene TRBV15; 11 nucleotides line up with TRBD1. The CDR3 totals 15 residues. Trimming removed 3 bases from V and 6 bases from J; junction bases left unmatched: 6. CDR1 is LNHNV and CDR2 is YYDKDF in the germline V gene (reference sequence). CDR3 loop: CATSSGQGAVPEAFF. The CDR3 DNA reads TGTGCCACCAGCAGCGGACAGGGGGCAGTCCCTGAAGCTTTCTTT.

The genes are TRBV14 and TRBJ2-7, with TRBD2 matching 7 bases. The trim removed 3 bases at V and 2 bases at J, leaving 10 bases unmatched. The CDR3 is 16 amino acids. Germline CDR1 and CDR2: SGHDN and FVKESK. Here the CDR3 reads CASSHPGASGTYEQYF. CDR3 bases: TGTGCCAGCAGCCACCCCGGGGCTAGCGGAACCTACGAGCAGTACTTC. The complete variable domain, with remaining parts taken from reference TRBV14 and TRBJ2-7, reads EAGVTQFPSHSVIEKGQTVTLRCDPISGHDNLYWYRRVMGKEIKFLLHFVKESKQDESGMPNNRFLAERTGGTYSTLKVQPAELEDSGVYFCASSHPGASGTYEQYFGPGTRLTVT.

The chain carries TRBV10-3 and TRBJ1-3; the D is unclear. V was shortened by 6 bases and J by 4 bases, with 4 bases between the two germline ends. Germline V gene sequence: CDR1 ENHRY, CDR2 SYGVKD. The CDR3 is 11 residues long. The CDR3 here is CAIRAGNTIYF. The CDR3 DNA reads as TGTGCCATCAGAGCCGGAAACACCATATATTTT.

V gene TRBV27 combines with J gene TRBJ2-1; D might be TRBD2 (5 bases). The CDR3 consists of 20 residues. Trimming left V 1 base short and J 1 base short, with 23 bases between. CDR1 is MNHEY and CDR2 is SMNVEV in the germline V gene (reference sequence). The DNA of the CDR3 is TGTGCCAGCAGTTTATACGGCCGGGCGAGGGCCCGTGATTCCTACAATGAGCAGTTCTTC. The encoded protein is CASSLYGRARARDSYNEQFF.

The rearrangement joins TRBV5-1 to TRBJ1-1; D may be TRBD1 (6 bases). V was cut by 4 bases and J by 4 bases, with 11 bases left in between. The CDR3 contains 13 residues. Per germline, CDR1 SGHRS and CDR2 YFSETQ. The CDR3 spells CASSTTGFTEAFF. CDR3 coding DNA: TGCGCCAGCAGCACAACAGGGTTCACTGAAGCTTTCTTT.

V usage is TRBV6-1 and J usage is TRBJ2-1; 7 bases line up with TRBD2. The CDR3 loop spans 16 amino acids. In germline, CDR1 is MNHNS, CDR2 SASEGT. The V gene end was trimmed by 3 bases and the J gene end by 2 bases; junction bases not matched to a gene: 7. This chain's CDR3 is CASSEVPSGAYNEQFF. DNA for the CDR3: TGTGCCAGCAGTGAGGTACCAAGCGGGGCCTACAATGAGCAGTTCTTC.

The chain couples TRBV2 to TRBJ2-2; D gene uncertain. CDR3 length equals 14 residues. Trimming shortened V by 7 bases and J by 4 bases, and 13 bases separated the two germline ends. Germline assignment: CDR1 SNHLY and CDR2 FYNNEI. The CDR3 loop reads CASKDVEVTGELFF. CDR3 DNA sequence: TGTGCCAGCAAAGATGTAGAGGTCACCGGGGAGCTGTTTTTT.

The chain uses TRBV19 and TRBJ2-5; TRBD1 aligns across 8 bases. Germline-derived CDR1 and CDR2 are LNHDA and SQIVND (reference sequence). Germline trimming cut 5 bases from V and 5 bases from J; bases unmatched to any gene: 4. This CDR3 is 13 amino acids long. The CDR3 reads CASSRTGRETQYF. Here the CDR3 DNA reads TGTGCCAGTAGTCGGACAGGGCGGGAGACCCAGTACTTC. Filled out from reference TRBV19 and TRBJ2-5, the complete variable domain reads DGGITQSPKYLFRKEGQNVTLSCEQNLNHDAMYWYRQDPGQGLRLIYYSQIVNDFQKGDIAEGYSVSREKKESFPLTVTSAQKNPTAFYLCASSRTGRETQYFGPGTRLLVL.

This chain connects TRBV11-1 to TRBJ1-2, with 7 positions matching TRBD1. The germline V gene has CDR1 SGHAT and CDR2 FQDESV (reference sequence). Losses at the gene ends were 2 bases for V and 6 bases for J; bases not matched to a gene: 3. This CDR3 has 13 amino acids. CDR3 residues: CASSLNRGDGYTF. Here the CDR3 DNA reads TGTGCCAGCAGCTTAAACAGGGGAGATGGCTACACCTTC.

J is TRBJ2-1 and V is TRBV7-8; a possible D gene is TRBD2 (6 bases). Trimming cost V 4 bases and J 9 bases, with 22 bases left between them. The CDR3 loop spans 16 amino acids. Per germline, CDR1 SGHVS and CDR2 FQNEAQ. The DNA of the CDR3 is TGTGCCAGCAGCTCCGGTTCACTAGCCCCACGGGTTGAGCAGTTCTTC. Translation gives CASSSGSLAPRVEQFF.

Of note for this clone: The junction departs from the called germline gene at one end, perhaps through a read error. This chain links TRBV6-4 with TRBJ2-7, with 11 bases that match TRBD2. Germline-derived CDR1 and CDR2 are MRHNA and SNTAGT. The CDR3 covers 14 residues. In nucleotides, the CDR3 is TGTGCCAGCACCGGACTAGCGGGCTCCTACGAGCAGTGCTTC. This codes for CASTGLAGSYEQCF.

J is TRBJ1-3 and V is TRBV5-4, with 7 bases identical to TRBD1. CDR3 size: 16 residues. Germline V gene sequence: CDR1 SGHNT, CDR2 YYREEE (reference sequence). Trimming took 5 bases from V and 0 from J; bases not matched to a gene: 8. This chain's CDR3 is CASRLTGTDSGNTIYF. As DNA, the CDR3 is TGTGCCAGCAGATTAACCGGGACAGACTCTGGAAACACCATATATTTT. Supplemented by reference TRBV5-4 and TRBJ1-3, the full variable domain reads ETGVTQSPTHLIKTRGQQVTLRCSSQSGHNTVSWYQQALGQGPQFIFQYYREEENGRGNFPPRFSGLQFPNYSSELNVNALELDDSALYLCASRLTGTDSGNTIYFGEGSWLTVV.

V gene TRBV7-9 combines with J gene TRBJ2-6, with 8 bases aligning to TRBD2. In germline, CDR1 is SEHNR, CDR2 FQNEAQ (reference sequence). The CDR3 is 17 amino acids. Trimming took 6 bases from V and 0 from J; bases not matched to a gene: 7. The CDR3 DNA reads as TGTGCCAGCAGTCATACAGGGACTAGCTCTGGGGCCAACGTCCTGACTTTC. This encodes CASSHTGTSSGANVLTF.

The J gene is TRBJ2-1, the V gene TRBV28; D is possibly TRBD1 (5 bases). The length of the CDR3 is 17 residues. CDR1 and CDR2 from the germline V gene are MDHEN and SYDVKM. Trimming cost V 5 bases and J 0 bases, with 17 bases left between them. For the CDR3, the DNA is TGTGCCAGCAGTCTTAGCAGGGCCTATAGCTCCTACAATGAGCAGTTCTTC. Amino acids: CASSLSRAYSSYNEQFF.

This clone has a handful of counts. The V and J genes are TRBV10-3 and TRBJ1-5; D unresolved. The CDR3 contains 14 residues. Germline CDR1 reads ENHRY; CDR2 reads SYGVKD. V shed 10 bases and J shed 0 bases, with 13 bases lying between them. The CDR3, as DNA: TGTGCCAGCGAGGGAAGTAATAGCAATCAGCCCCAGCATTTT. Protein product: CASEGSNSNQPQHF.

This chain connects TRBV19 to TRBJ2-3; TRBD2 agrees at 8 bases. Germline V gene data show CDR1 as LNHDA and CDR2 as SQIVND (reference sequence). This CDR3 contains 13 residues. V lost 6 bases to trimming and J lost 6 bases; unmatched junction nucleotides: 5. Here the CDR3 reads CASSSGSGDTQYF. CDR3 DNA sequence: TGTGCCAGTAGCAGCGGGAGTGGCGATACGCAGTATTTT. Variable domain in full (rest from reference TRBV19 and TRBJ2-3): DGGITQSPKYLFRKEGQNVTLSCEQNLNHDAMYWYRQDPGQGLRLIYYSQIVNDFQKGDIAEGYSVSREKKESFPLTVTSAQKNPTAFYLCASSSGSGDTQYFGPGTRLTVL.

In its sample, this clone was seen once. The V and J genes are TRBV18 and TRBJ2-1, with 7 nucleotides matching TRBD1. Germline trimming cut 6 bases from V and 4 bases from J; bases unmatched to any gene: 9. Germline CDR1 KGHSH, CDR2 LQKENI. This CDR3 has 15 amino acids. The CDR3 region has the DNA TGTGCCAGCTCCCCGCTAGAGGGGGCTTACAATGAGCAGTTCTTC. Its protein is CASSPLEGAYNEQFF.

V gene TRBV29-1 combines with J gene TRBJ2-7, with 8 bases aligning to TRBD1. The germline CDR1 and CDR2 sequences are SQVTM and ANQGSEA. After removal of 5 bases from V and 4 bases from J, the junction contained 10 bases not matched to a gene. This CDR3 is built from 14 residues. The CDR3 nucleotides read TGCAGCGTTTTCTCGACAGGGGTTGGATACGAGCAGTACTTC. It specifies CSVFSTGVGYEQYF.

This chain uses TRBV6-1 with TRBJ2-1; TRBD2 matches 8 bases. The ends lost 0 bases at V and 6 bases at J; junction bases unmatched: 7. The CDR3 length is 16 residues. The germline CDR1 and CDR2 sequences are MNHNS and SASEGT. In DNA, the CDR3 is TGTGCCAGCAGTGAAGCGGAGCGGGAGTTTATCAATGAGCAGTTCTTC. Translation gives CASSEAEREFINEQFF.

This chain uses TRBV10-1 with TRBJ2-5, with 10 bases matching TRBD2. The germline gives CDR1 WNHNN, CDR2 SYGVQD (reference sequence). This CDR3 comprises 18 residues. Losses at the gene ends were 3 bases for V and 4 bases for J; bases not matched to a gene: 14. CDR3 in amino acids: CASSDSGTSEARRETQYF. The CDR3 DNA reads TGCGCCAGCAGTGACTCCGGGACTAGCGAAGCCCGCCGAGAGACCCAGTACTTC.

This clone has only one observation. V is TRBV2 and J is TRBJ1-5; TRBD1 aligns across 8 bases. The CDR3 is 15 amino acids. Germline V gives CDR1 SNHLY, CDR2 FYNNEI. Trimming at V came to 5 bases and at J to 7 bases, leaving 10 bases not matched to a gene. CDR3 coding DNA: TGTGCCAGCAGTCGAGACAGGGGAGAGGAACAGCCCCAGCATTTT. Amino acids: CASSRDRGEEQPQHF.

As for this clone: The sample carries other DNA sequences with the same CDR3. The rearrangement uses TRBV5-1 and TRBJ1-1; 7 nucleotides agree with TRBD1. This CDR3 region has 13 residues. Germline-derived CDR1 and CDR2 are SGHRS and YFSETQ. V lost 1 base to trimming and J lost 4 bases; unmatched junction nucleotides: 1. For the CDR3, the DNA is TGCGCCAGCAGCTTGTCAGGGGGCACTGAAGCTTTCTTT. Its translation is CASSLSGGTEAFF.

The CDR3 DNA follows: TGTGCCAGCAGCGCCGGGACTAGCGGTTACCATGAGCAGTTCTTC. This encodes CASSAGTSGYHEQFF. The genes are TRBV9 and TRBJ2-1, with TRBD2 matching over 11 bases. Trimming took 3 bases from V and 8 from J; bases not matched to a gene: 7. This CDR3 region has 15 residues. CDR1 is SGDLS, CDR2 YYNGEE, per germline. The whole variable domain, filled in from reference TRBV9 and TRBJ2-1, reads DSGVTQTPKHLITATGQRVTLRCSPRSGDLSVYWYQQSLDQGLQFLIQYYNGEERAKGNILERFSAQQFPDLHSELNLSSLELGDSALYFCASSAGTSGYHEQFFGPGTRLTVL.

V and J are TRBV7-9 and TRBJ1-1; D not resolved. Germline values: CDR1 SEHNR, CDR2 FQNEAQ (reference sequence). This CDR3 comprises 13 residues. V lost 5 bases to trimming and J lost 0 bases, with 7 bases between them. CDR3 sequence: CASSAQVNTEAFF. The CDR3 nucleotides read TGTGCCAGCAGCGCCCAGGTGAACACTGAAGCTTTCTTT.

The chain links TRBV10-1 to TRBJ2-2, with 9 bases fitting TRBD1. V lost 3 bases, J lost 8 bases, and 1 base stayed unmatched. Germline V lookup: CDR1 WNHNN, CDR2 SYGVQD (reference sequence). The CDR3 is made up of 13 amino acids. CDR3 nucleotide sequence: TGCGCCAGCAGTGAACAGGGGGCAGGGGAGCTGTTTTTT. It is translated as CASSEQGAGELFF.